This TCR beta chain emerged from a study of blood T cell repertoires in COVID-19. Study-level information: Collection of acute and convalescent COVID-19 samples took place in the United States, Italy and Spain.

V lost 4 bases, J lost 6 bases, and 18 bases stayed unmatched. Germline V gene data show CDR1 as SGDLS and CDR2 as YYNGEE. The CDR3 is made up of 18 amino acids. Clones were read by immunoSEQ multiplex PCR, and TCRdb kept only the in-frame ones, dropping some. Of about 400,000 clones in the sample, 87% are singletons; the top ten hold roughly a tenth. Donors in Cohort 3 counted as recovered after two negative PCRs, clearance, or symptom resolution. The V gene is TRBV9, the J gene TRBJ2-3; 9 bases align to TRBD2. The receptor comes from a woman between 45 and 65 years old who had recovered from COVID-19. Sequences were obtained from PBMCs or T cells enriched from blood (not recorded which). The CDR3 region is CASSLFSGGRLMIDTQYF. CDR3 DNA: TGTGCCAGCAGCTTATTTAGCGGGGGCCGCCTAATGATCGATACGCAGTATTTT.